This T cell receptor beta chain comes out of a study of OX40 agonist ivuxolimab in advanced cancers. Background on the study: Ivuxolimab is an agonistic anti-OX40 (CD134) antibody, and patients were treated with it. General observations from the study: Among T cells, CD8+ cells averaged more expanded clones than CD4+ cells.

Only in-frame clones appear in the TCRdb table, and some are missing; sequencing was by immunoSEQ multiplex PCR. The sample has roughly 75,000 clones, 75% to 90% seen once. In regard to this clone: Its specificity is unknown.

Systemic immunosuppression or a history of autoimmune disease excluded patients. Samples were taken at baseline and on day 1 of cycles 4 and 7. The TCR originated in an adult with an advanced solid tumor such as melanoma, head and neck, liver or kidney cancer. The specimen was CD4+ or CD8+ T cells sorted from blood, collected in a trial of the OX40 agonist ivuxolimab.

The CDR3 region is CASSPQSTDTQYF. CDR3 nucleotides: TGTGCCAGCAGCCCCCAGAGCACAGATACGCAGTATTTT. The gene calls are TRBV7-3 and TRBJ2-3; D is unresolved. The CDR3 extends over 13 amino acids. V was clipped by 5 bases and J by 0 bases, with 6 bases between them. From germline, CDR1 is SGHTA and CDR2 FQGTGA.